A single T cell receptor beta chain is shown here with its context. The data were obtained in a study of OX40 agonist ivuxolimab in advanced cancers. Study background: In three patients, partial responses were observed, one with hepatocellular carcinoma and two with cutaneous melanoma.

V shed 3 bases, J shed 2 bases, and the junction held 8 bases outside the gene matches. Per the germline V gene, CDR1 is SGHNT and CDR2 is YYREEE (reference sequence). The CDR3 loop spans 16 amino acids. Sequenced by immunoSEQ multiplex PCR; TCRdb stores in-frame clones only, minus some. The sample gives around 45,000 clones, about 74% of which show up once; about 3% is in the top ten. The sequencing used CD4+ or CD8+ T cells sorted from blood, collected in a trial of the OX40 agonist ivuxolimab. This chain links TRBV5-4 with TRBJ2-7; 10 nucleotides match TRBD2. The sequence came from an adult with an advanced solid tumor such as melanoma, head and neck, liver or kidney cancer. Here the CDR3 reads CASSWGRTSGTYEQYF. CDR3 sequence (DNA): TGTGCCAGCAGCTGGGGGAGAACTAGCGGGACCTACGAGCAGTACTTC.